Presented here are 18 T cell receptor beta chains from one specimen sequenced in a study of shared clonotypes between healthy human individuals (TCRdb year 2020). Libraries were made using the immunoSEQ multiplex PCR assay. The source is immuneACCESS, and TCRdb retained only in-frame sequences with V and J called. Part of the clones is not carried over; for the studies checked, unresolved V genes explain less than half of this, and the remainder is unexplained. Present in this sample are 450,000 or so clones, 75% to 80% of which were seen just once. The ten top clones hold around 12% of the sample. Sequencing was performed on PBMCs. The origin of the receptors is a woman in her thirties or forties in good health. Some clones in this sample may be carry-over from other donors' samples.

About this clone itself: One end of the junction varies from germline; a read error may be responsible. The chain has TRBV4-3 and TRBJ2-7; tentative D call: TRBD2 (6 bases). Germline V CDR1 and CDR2: LGHNA, YSLEER. This CDR3 region has 16 residues. For the CDR3, the DNA is TGCGCCGGCAGTCAGGGATTATCGGGACTCCGGGCCGAGCAGTACTTC. It is translated as CAGSQGLSGLRAEQYF.

The genes are TRBV9 and TRBJ1-1; 11 bases line up with TRBD1. The CDR3 spans 15 residues. V dropped 3 bases and J dropped 10; count of bases not matched to a gene: 11. Germline values: CDR1 SGDLS, CDR2 YYNGEE. The CDR3: CASSEGGQGARGAFF. DNA for the CDR3: TGTGCCAGCAGCGAAGGAGGACAGGGGGCAAGGGGAGCTTTCTTT.

Points on this clone: A read error is likely here: a far larger clone is one base away. The chain has TRBV2 and TRBJ2-1; 8 bases map to TRBD1. Germline V gene lookup returns CDR1 SNHLY and CDR2 FYNNEI. The CDR3 contains 13 residues. Here the CDR3 reads CASSRDRYNGQFF. CDR3 nucleotides: TGTGCCAGCAGTAGGGACAGGTACAATGGGCAGTTCTTC.

This clone was recorded once. The chain links TRBV4-1 to TRBJ2-7; 9 bases are a match to TRBD2. This CDR3 contains 14 residues. Germline CDR1 reads MGHRA; CDR2 reads YSYEKL. After removal of 1 base from V and 5 bases from J, the junction contained 3 bases not matched to a gene. The DNA of the CDR3 is TGCGCCAGCAGCCAAGCAGCGGGAGGTGACGAGCAGTACTTC. Protein product: CASSQAAGGDEQYF.

This clone was picked up a small number of times. A much bigger clone sits one base away, suggesting this may be a read error. Other DNA variants within this sample encode the same CDR3. This chain links TRBV7-2 with TRBJ2-7; D unclear. The CDR3 length is 11 residues. Trimming took off 4 bases at V and 2 bases at J, with 3 bases between the two ends. CDR1 is SGHTA, CDR2 FQGNSA, per germline. In nucleotides, the CDR3 is TGTGCCAGCAGCTCCGCCTACGAGCAGTACTTC. Its translation is CASSSAYEQYF.

Remarks on this clone: It may be a read error: a sequence one base away is much more abundant. Other DNA sequences in the sample encode the same CDR3. The chain joins TRBV6-6 to TRBJ2-7; D gene uncertain. The V gene's germline CDR1 is MNHNY and CDR2 SVGAGI (reference sequence). This CDR3 has 12 residues. The V end was cut by 2 bases, the J end by 2 bases, with 4 bases between. In nucleotides, the CDR3 is TGTGCCAGCAGTTACAGCCCCTACGAGCAGTACTTC. Encoded protein: CASSYSPYEQYF.

J is TRBJ1-3 and V is TRBV6-6, with D tentatively TRBD1 (6 bases). The V and J ends lost 6 bases and 7 bases respectively, with 19 bases between them. CDR3 length: 15 amino acids. Germline V lookup: CDR1 MNHNY, CDR2 SVGAGI (reference sequence). The CDR3 sequence is CASSLGRGDGNTIYF. In nucleotides, the CDR3 is TGTGCCAGCAGCTTAGGCAGGGGAGACGGCAACACCATATATTTT.

The rearrangement joins TRBV4-3 to TRBJ2-1, with 7 bases matching TRBD2. Germline lookup yields CDR1 LGHNA and CDR2 YSLEER. V lost 1 base to trimming and J lost 4 bases; unmatched junction nucleotides: 7. The CDR3 extends over 16 amino acids. The CDR3 spells CASSQAGLEGYNEQFF. Written as DNA, the CDR3 is TGCGCCAGCAGCCAAGCTGGACTAGAGGGGTACAATGAGCAGTTCTTC.

This clone has ten or more counts. Other DNA sequences in this sample translate to the same CDR3. The chain employs TRBV7-2 and TRBJ2-5, with D perhaps TRBD2 (6 bases). The CDR3 totals 11 residues. The germline V gene has CDR1 SGHTA and CDR2 FQGNSA. The V and J ends lost 5 bases and 7 bases respectively, with 8 bases between them. CDR3 protein: CASSLGGTQYF. The CDR3, as DNA: TGTGCCAGCAGCCTGGGGGGGACCCAGTACTTC.

This clone was seen once. The rearrangement uses TRBV14 and TRBJ1-1, with D unresolved. Trimming cost V 0 bases and J 4 bases, with 9 bases left between them. The CDR3 covers 14 residues. Germline V CDR1 and CDR2: SGHDN, FVKESK. The chain's CDR3 is CASSQDLGSTEAFF. Here the CDR3 DNA reads TGTGCCAGCAGCCAAGATCTGGGCAGCACTGAAGCTTTCTTT.

V usage is TRBV4-1 and J usage is TRBJ2-5; 12 bases match TRBD2. The junction had 10 bases not matched to a gene; V was cut back by 0 bases and J by 5 bases. CDR1 and CDR2 (germline): MGHRA, YSYEKL. This CDR3 region has 18 residues. The CDR3 here is CASSQEAPSGRAGETQYF. DNA for the CDR3: TGCGCCAGCAGCCAAGAGGCCCCTAGCGGGAGGGCCGGGGAGACCCAGTACTTC.

Relative to its sample, this clone is medium-sized. The identical CDR3 is also encoded by other nucleotide sequences in the sample. The chain combines TRBV4-1 with TRBJ2-1; 9 positions match TRBD1. The germline V gene encodes CDR1 MGHRA and CDR2 YSYEKL. V lost 5 bases and J lost 1; bases outside the gene matches: 9. This CDR3 region has 17 residues. CDR3 loop: CASSGQGSLSSYNEQFF. The DNA of the CDR3 is TGCGCCAGCAGCGGACAGGGGTCGTTGTCATCCTACAATGAGCAGTTCTTC.

Remarks on this clone: This likely came from a read error, as a far larger clone is one base away. Other DNA variants within this sample encode the same CDR3. CDR3: CASSLAPDQPQHF. The CDR3 coding sequence is TGCGCCAGCAGCTTAGCGCCAGATCAGCCCCAGCATTTT. This chain links TRBV7-2 with TRBJ1-5; unclear D gene. The CDR3 runs to 13 residues. Germline V gives CDR1 SGHTA, CDR2 FQGNSA.

The chain employs TRBV27 and TRBJ1-2; D possibly corresponds to TRBD1 (6 bases). Trimming pared 5 bases from V and 4 bases from J, leaving 14 bases between. This CDR3 has 14 residues. Germline V CDR1 and CDR2: MNHEY, SMNVEV (reference sequence). This CDR3 is CASSPGVPSYGYTF. The CDR3, as DNA: TGTGCCAGCAGTCCAGGGGTCCCTTCCTATGGCTACACCTTC.

The chain links TRBV5-1 to TRBJ2-7; TRBD1 matches 7 bases. The V gene end was trimmed by 4 bases and the J gene end by 5 bases; junction bases not matched to a gene: 9. Germline CDR1 reads SGHRS; CDR2 reads YFSETQ. The CDR3 is 14 amino acids. Written as DNA, the CDR3 is TGCGCCAGCAGCGGGGACAGCGGTGGGGACGAGCAGTACTTC. Protein sequence: CASSGDSGGDEQYF.

The rearrangement links TRBV30 to TRBJ2-5, with 7 bases identical to TRBD2. V lost 2 bases and J lost 4; bases outside the gene matches: 10. Germline V gene sequence: CDR1 GTSNPN, CDR2 SVGIG (reference sequence). CDR3 length: 15 amino acids. The CDR3 DNA reads as TGTGCCTGGAGTCCTGTGGCTAGCGGATTAGAGACCCAGTACTTC. This translates into CAWSPVASGLETQYF.

The V and J genes are TRBV9 and TRBJ2-6; possibly TRBD2 for D (6 bases). Trimming took 3 bases from V and 3 from J, leaving 10 bases between them. CDR1 and CDR2 (germline): SGDLS, YYNGEE. CDR3 length: 15 amino acids. The DNA for the CDR3 is TGTGCCAGCAGCGGCGGGACGCGTGGGGCCAACGTCCTGACTTTC. Translation gives CASSGGTRGANVLTF.

This clone turned up a few times. The identical CDR3 is also encoded by other nucleotide sequences in the sample. This chain joins TRBV18 and TRBJ2-7, with TRBD2 matching over 12 bases. The CDR3 runs 14 residues. Germline V gene data show CDR1 as KGHSH and CDR2 as LQKENI. Germline trimming cut 6 bases from V and 4 bases from J; bases unmatched to any gene: 4. The CDR3 sequence: CASSSGTSGYEQYF. The CDR3 DNA follows: TGTGCCAGCTCGTCCGGGACTAGCGGGTACGAGCAGTACTTC.